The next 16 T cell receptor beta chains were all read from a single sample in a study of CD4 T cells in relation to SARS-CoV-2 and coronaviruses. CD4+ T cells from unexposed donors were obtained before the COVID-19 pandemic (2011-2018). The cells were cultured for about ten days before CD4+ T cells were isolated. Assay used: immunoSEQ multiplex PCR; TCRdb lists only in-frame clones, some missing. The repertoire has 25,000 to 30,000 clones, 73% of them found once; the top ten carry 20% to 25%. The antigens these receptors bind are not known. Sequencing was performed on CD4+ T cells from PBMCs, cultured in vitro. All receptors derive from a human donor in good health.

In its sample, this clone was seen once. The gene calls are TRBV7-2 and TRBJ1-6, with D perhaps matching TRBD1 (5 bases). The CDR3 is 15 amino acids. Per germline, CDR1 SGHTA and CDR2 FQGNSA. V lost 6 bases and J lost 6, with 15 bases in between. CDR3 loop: CASRAPGRANSPLHF. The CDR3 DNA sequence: TGTGCCAGCAGGGCCCCGGGCAGGGCTAATTCACCCCTCCACTTT.

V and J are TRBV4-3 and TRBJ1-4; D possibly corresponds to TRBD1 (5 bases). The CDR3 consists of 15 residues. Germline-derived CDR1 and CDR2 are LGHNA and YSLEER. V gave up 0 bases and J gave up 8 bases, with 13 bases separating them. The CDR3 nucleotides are TGCGCCAGCAGCCAAGATCCCGGGGCTGCAGAAAAACTGTTTTTT. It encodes CASSQDPGAAEKLFF.

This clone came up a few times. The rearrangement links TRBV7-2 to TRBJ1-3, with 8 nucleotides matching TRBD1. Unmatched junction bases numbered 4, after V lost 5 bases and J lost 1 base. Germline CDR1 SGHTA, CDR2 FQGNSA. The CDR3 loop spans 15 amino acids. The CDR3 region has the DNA TGTGCCAGCAGCCCCAGGGGGCCTTCTGGAAACACCATATATTTT. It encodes CASSPRGPSGNTIYF.

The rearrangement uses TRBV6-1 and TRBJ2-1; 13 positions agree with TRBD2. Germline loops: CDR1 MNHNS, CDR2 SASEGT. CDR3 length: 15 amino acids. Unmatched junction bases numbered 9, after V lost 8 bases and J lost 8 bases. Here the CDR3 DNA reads TGTGCCAGCGGGGCCGGGACTAGCGGGATCCATGAGCAGTTCTTC. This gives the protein CASGAGTSGIHEQFF.

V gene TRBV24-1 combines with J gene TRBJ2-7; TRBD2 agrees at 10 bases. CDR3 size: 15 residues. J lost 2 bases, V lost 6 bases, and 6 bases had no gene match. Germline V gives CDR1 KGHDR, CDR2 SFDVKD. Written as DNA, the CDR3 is TGTGCCACCAGTAAAAGCGGGGGGGATCCCTACGAGCAGTACTTC. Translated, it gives CATSKSGGDPYEQYF.

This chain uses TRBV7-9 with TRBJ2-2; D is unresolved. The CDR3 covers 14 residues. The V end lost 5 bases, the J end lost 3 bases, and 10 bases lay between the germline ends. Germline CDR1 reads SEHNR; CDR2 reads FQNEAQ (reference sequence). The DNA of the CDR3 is TGTGCCAGCAGCGGGGAACTCCACACCGGGGAGCTGTTTTTT. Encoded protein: CASSGELHTGELFF.

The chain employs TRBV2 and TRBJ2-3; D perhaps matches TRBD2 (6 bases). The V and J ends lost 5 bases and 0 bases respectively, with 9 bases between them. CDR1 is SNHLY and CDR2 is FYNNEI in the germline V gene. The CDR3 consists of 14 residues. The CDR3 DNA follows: TGTGCCAGCAGTCCGGGACTGAGCACAGATACGCAGTATTTT. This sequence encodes CASSPGLSTDTQYF.

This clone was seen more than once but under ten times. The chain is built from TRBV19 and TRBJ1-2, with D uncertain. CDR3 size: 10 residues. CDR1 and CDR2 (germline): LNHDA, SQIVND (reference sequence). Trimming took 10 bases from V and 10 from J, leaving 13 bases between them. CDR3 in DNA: TGTGCCACCCTGACGGACCTCTACACCTTC. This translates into CATLTDLYTF.

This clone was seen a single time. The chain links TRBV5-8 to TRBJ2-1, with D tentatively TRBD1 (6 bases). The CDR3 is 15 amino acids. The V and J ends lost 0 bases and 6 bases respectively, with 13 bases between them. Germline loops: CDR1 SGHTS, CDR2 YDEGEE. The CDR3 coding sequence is TGTGCCAGCAGCTTGGGGCAGGGGTTCGGCAATGAGCAGTTCTTC. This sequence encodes CASSLGQGFGNEQFF. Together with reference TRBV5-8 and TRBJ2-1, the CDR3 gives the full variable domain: EAGVTQSPTHLIKTRGQQATLRCSPISGHTSVYWYQQALGLGLQFLLWYDEGEERNRGNFPPRFSGRQFPNYSSELNVNALELEDSALYLCASSLGQGFGNEQFFGPGTRLTVL.

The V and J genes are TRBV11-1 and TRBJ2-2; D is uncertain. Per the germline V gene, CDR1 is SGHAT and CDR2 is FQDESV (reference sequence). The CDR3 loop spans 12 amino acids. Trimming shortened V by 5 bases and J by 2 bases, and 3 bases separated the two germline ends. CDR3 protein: CASSPNTGELFF. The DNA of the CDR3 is TGTGCCAGCAGCCCCAACACCGGGGAGCTGTTTTTT.

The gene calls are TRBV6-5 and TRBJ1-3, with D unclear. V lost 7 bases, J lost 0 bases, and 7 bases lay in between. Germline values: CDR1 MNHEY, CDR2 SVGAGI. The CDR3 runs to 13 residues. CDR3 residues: CASTTYSGNTIYF. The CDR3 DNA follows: TGTGCCAGCACCACTTACTCTGGAAACACCATATATTTT.

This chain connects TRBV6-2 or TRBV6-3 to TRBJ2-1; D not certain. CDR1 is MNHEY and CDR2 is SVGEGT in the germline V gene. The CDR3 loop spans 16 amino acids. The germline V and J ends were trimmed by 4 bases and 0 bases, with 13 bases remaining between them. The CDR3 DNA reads TGTGCCAGCAGTTCGACCCCTACCAACTCCTACAATGAGCAGTTCTTC. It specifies CASSSTPTNSYNEQFF.

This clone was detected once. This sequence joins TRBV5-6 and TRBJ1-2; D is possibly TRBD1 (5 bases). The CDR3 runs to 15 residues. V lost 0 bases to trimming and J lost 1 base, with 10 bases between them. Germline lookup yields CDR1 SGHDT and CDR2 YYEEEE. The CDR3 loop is CASSLVGRNNYGYTF. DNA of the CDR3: TGTGCCAGCAGCTTGGTGGGGCGCAATAACTATGGCTACACCTTC.

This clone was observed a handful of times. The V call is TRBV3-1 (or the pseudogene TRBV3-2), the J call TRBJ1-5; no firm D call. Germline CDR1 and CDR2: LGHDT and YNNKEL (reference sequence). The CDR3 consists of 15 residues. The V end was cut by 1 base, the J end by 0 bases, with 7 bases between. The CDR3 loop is CASSQGTYSNQPQHF. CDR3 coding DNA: TGTGCCAGCAGCCAAGGCACTTATAGCAATCAGCCCCAGCATTTT.

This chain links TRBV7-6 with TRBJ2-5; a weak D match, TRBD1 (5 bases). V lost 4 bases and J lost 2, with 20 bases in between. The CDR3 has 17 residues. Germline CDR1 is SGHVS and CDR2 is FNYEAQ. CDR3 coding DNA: TGTGCCAGCAGCTCCCTGGGGCGTGTTGGGTTTCAAGAGACCCAGTACTTC. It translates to CASSSLGRVGFQETQYF.

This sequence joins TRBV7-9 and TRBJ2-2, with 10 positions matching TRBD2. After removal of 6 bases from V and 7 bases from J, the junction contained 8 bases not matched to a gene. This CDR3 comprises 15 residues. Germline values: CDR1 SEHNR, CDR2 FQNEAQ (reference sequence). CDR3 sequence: CASRGGTSAIGELFF. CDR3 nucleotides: TGTGCCAGCAGGGGGGGGACTAGCGCTATCGGGGAGCTGTTTTTT.